This T cell receptor beta chain was profiled in a study of shared clonotypes between healthy human individuals (dated by TCRdb to about 2020). Looking at the study overall: Two women and three men aged 18 to 49 years were included in the cohort. To increase sequencing depth and limit assay-specific biases, different laboratories used diverse techniques to prepare libraries and sequence TCR repertoires. To estimate repertoire size and how much clonotypes are shared between individuals, the study performed deep sequencing of blood TCR repertoires from a few healthy adults. Leukapheresis yielded between about 0.94 and 8.9 billion PBMCs per donor. For each donor, three plates each were used for CD4 naive and CD4 memory, two plates were used for CD8 naive, and one plate was used for CD8 memory.

Details on this clone: Its specific antigen is unknown. Base-call qualities are not available, and no considerably larger clone is one nucleotide away.

Using the deep immunoSEQ assay, multiplex PCR amplified TCR CDR3 regions from genomic DNA. Extracted genomic DNA from each cell subset was distributed evenly across all wells of several immunoSEQ 96-well plates, and each plate was treated as a replicate. Each replicate PCR for sorted subsets received about 210 ng genomic DNA, equal to about 30,000 T cell genomes. The purified libraries were quantified using a Qubit 3.0 fluorometer, sized with a Bioanalyzer 2100, and then quantified again using the KAPA Library Quantification kit. Each immunoSEQ 96-well plate was sequenced on its own single-read 150-cycle Illumina NextSeq 550 flow cell. The authors' analysis ran thus. Because only junctional sequences without quality scores were contained in the immunoSEQ output, filtering matching that applied to full-length reads could not be performed. Sequences were annotated with PyIR, a Python wrapper for IgBLAST v1.9, using IMGT germline references to assign V/J genes and CDR3. Reads were removed for weak V/J assignments (E-value above 1e-6), missing CDR3, stop codons, out-of-frame junctions, or ambiguous translated residues. V3J clonotypes were defined as sequences sharing the same inferred V gene, J gene, and CDR3 amino acid sequence. To compute the percentage overlap between repertoires, the number of shared unique clonotypes was divided by the size of the smaller repertoire. RTK rarefaction, the Chao1 estimator, and Recon v2.1 estimates of unobserved clonotypes were used to assess repertoire richness. Generation probabilities for all TCRbeta clonotypes obtained by the gDNA method from a handful of donors were computed using OLGA. TCRdb limited this immuneACCESS table to in-frame rearrangements with V and J called. A share of clones is missing; checked studies link under half to unresolved V genes, and the rest is unexplained. V and J calls and clone size are as listed in that table; D and trimming were resolved from the DNA. The sample table lists under 1,900,000 clones, 98% of them with a count of one. The leading ten clones occupy 0.36% of the sample.

Overall study results and their limits: Estimated clonotype richness was generally larger for naive than for memory subsets. Sharing across a few donors was observed for about 5% of naive CD4, under 4% of naive CD8, 2.3% of memory CD4, and about 0.38% of memory CD8 clonotypes. Based on pairwise subsampling, the degree of clonotype sharing among donors was expected to be affected by sequencing depth. Sampling was restricted to blood, and TCR repertoires in tissues likely differ from the TCR repertoires found in blood. Clonotypes shared by all four sorted-subset donors showed higher generation probabilities than non-shared clonotypes. Even with the large sequencing depth, rarefaction of the sorted-subset datasets indicated that sequencing was incomplete. Because the study included a small number of donors, the genetic and exposure-history diversity represented was limited.

Healthy HIV-negative adults with no recently reported acute infections or vaccinations were included as donors. Only Caucasian adults living in Nashville, Tennessee, USA were represented among the donors. CD4+ T cells were enriched through magnetic negative selection, after which naive cells were positively selected on CD45RA and the remaining negative fraction served as the memory subset. Blood was collected by leukapheresis, and PBMCs were isolated by Ficoll-Histopaque density gradient centrifugation and then cryopreserved in liquid nitrogen vapor phase. Analytical flow cytometry was used to check the purity and quantity of each magnetically sorted T cell population. Genomic DNA was isolated from every sorted fraction and measured by UV absorbance on a Nanodrop 2000c. Sequences SGHVS (CDR1) and FNYEAQ (CDR2) are obtained from the germline V gene. V is cut by 0 bases and J by 0 bases, and the space between the germline ends is 15 bases. The CDR3 has 17 amino acids, counting the end cysteine and phenylalanine. The read is trimmed to its CDR3 DNA, 51 bases read in frame from base 1.

The sequenced sample consisted of naive CD4+ T cells sorted from blood. What this sample's cell subset or site label stands for: CD45RA+ positively selected. This TCR was sampled from a man aged 25 to 40 in good health. The sequence is built from TRBV7-6 and TRBJ2-7, and possibly TRBD2, on 6 matching bases. The CDR3 loop reads CASSLAGRDLSSYEQYF. The DNA sequence follows: TGTGCCAGCAGCTTAGCGGGGCGGGATCTAAGCTCCTACGAGCAGTACTTC.